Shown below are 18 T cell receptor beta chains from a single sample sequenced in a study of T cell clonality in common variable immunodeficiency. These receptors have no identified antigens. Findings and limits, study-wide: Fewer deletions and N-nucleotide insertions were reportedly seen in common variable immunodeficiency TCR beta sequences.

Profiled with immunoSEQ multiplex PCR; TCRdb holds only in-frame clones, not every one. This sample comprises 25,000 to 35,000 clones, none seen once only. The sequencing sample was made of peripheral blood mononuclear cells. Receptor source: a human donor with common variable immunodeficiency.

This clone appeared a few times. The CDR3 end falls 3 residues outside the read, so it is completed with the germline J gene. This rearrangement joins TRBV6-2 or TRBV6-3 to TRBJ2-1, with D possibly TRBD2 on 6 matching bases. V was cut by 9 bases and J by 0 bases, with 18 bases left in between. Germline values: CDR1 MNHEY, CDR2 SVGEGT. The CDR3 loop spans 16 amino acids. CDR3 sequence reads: CASRLLRGSSYNEQFF. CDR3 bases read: TGTGCCAGTCGACTATTACGGGGGAGCTCCTACAATGAG.

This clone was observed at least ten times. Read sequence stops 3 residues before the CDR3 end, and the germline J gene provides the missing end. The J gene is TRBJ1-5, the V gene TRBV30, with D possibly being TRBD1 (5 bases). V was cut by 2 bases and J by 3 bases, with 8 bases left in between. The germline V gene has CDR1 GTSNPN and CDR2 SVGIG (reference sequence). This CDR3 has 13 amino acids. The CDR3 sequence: CAWSYGANQPQHF. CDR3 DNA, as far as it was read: TGTGCCTGGAGTTATGGGGCCAATCAGCCC.

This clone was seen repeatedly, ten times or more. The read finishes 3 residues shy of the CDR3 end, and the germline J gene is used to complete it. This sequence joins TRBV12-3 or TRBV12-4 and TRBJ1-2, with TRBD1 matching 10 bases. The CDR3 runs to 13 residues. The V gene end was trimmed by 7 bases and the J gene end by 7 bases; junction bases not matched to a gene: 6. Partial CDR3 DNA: TGTGCCAGCACCGTGACAGGGGGCTCTGGC. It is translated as CASTVTGGSG. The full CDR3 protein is CASTVTGGSGYTF.

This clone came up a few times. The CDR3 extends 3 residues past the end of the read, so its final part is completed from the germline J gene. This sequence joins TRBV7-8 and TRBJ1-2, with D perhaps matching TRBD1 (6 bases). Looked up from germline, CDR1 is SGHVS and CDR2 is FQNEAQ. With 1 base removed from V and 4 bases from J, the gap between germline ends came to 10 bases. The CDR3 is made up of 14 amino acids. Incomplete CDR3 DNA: TGTGCCAGCAGCTTAGGACAGGCGATCTATGGC. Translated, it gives CASSLGQAIYG. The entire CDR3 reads CASSLGQAIYGYTF.

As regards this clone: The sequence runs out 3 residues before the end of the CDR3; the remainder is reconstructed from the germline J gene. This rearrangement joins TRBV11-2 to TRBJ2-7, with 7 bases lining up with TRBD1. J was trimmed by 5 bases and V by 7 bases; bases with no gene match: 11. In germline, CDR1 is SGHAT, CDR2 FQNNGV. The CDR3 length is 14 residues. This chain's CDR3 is CASMPNRGWHEQYF. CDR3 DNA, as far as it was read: TGTGCCAGCATGCCGAACAGGGGTTGGCACGAG.

CDR3 sequence reads: CASSLGGTTYNEQFF. Partial CDR3 DNA: TGTGCCAGCAGCTTGGGCGGGACTACCTACAATGAG. V gene TRBV7-2 combines with J gene TRBJ2-1; TRBD2 aligns across 7 bases. Read data end 3 residues before the CDR3 end; the end is taken from the germline J gene. The trim removed 3 bases at V and 2 bases at J, leaving 4 bases unmatched. Germline V gene lookup returns CDR1 SGHTA and CDR2 FQGNSA. CDR3 length: 15 residues.

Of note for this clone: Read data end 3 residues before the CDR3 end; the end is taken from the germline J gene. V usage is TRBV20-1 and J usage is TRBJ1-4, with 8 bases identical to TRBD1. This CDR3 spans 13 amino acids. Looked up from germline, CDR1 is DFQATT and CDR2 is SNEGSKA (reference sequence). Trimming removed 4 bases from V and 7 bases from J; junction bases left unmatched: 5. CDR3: CSANGGQVEKLFF. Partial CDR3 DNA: TGCAGTGCTAATGGGGGACAGGTTGAAAAA.

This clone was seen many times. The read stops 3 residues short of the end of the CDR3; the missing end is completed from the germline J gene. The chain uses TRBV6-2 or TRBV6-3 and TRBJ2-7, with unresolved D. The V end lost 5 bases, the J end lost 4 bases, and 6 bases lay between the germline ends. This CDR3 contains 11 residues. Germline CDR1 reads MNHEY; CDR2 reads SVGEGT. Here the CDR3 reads CASSNTYEQYF. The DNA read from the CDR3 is TGTGCCAGCAGTAACACATACGAG.

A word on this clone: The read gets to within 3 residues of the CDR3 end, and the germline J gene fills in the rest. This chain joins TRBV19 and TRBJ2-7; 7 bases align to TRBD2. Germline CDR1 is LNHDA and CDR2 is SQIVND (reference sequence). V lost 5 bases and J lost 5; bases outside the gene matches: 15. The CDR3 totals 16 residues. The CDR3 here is CASSWGSGGSGNEQYF. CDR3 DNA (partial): TGTGCCAGTAGTTGGGGTTCGGGGGGATCGGGCAACGAG.

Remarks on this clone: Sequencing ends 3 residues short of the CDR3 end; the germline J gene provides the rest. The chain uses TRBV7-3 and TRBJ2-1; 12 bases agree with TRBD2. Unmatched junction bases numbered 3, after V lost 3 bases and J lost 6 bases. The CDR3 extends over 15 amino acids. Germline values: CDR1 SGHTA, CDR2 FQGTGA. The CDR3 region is CASSFLAGGPNEQFF. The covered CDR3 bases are TGTGCCAGCAGCTTTCTAGCGGGGGGGCCCAATGAG.

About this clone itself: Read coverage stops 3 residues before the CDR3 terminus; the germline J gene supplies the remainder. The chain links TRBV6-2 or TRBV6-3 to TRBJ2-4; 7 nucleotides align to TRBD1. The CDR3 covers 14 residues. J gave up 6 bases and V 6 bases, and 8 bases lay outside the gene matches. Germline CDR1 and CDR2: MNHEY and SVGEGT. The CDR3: CASSPGQKINIQYF. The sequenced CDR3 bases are TGTGCCAGCAGCCCGGGACAGAAAATAAACATT.

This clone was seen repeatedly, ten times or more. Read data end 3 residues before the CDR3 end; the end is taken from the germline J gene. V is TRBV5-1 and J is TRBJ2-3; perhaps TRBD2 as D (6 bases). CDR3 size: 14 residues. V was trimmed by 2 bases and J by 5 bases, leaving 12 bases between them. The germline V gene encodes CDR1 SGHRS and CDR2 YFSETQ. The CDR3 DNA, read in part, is TGCGCCAGCAGCTTTCAGGTGGGGGGAGATACG. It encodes CASSFQVGGDT. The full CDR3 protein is CASSFQVGGDTQYF.

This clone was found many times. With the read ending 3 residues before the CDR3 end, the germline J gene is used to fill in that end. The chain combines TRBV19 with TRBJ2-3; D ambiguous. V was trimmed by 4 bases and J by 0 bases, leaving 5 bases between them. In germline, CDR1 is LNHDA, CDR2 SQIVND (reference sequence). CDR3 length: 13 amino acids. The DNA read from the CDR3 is TGTGCCAGTAGTAAGCTCAGCACAGATACG. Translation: CASSKLSTDT. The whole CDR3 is CASSKLSTDTQYF.

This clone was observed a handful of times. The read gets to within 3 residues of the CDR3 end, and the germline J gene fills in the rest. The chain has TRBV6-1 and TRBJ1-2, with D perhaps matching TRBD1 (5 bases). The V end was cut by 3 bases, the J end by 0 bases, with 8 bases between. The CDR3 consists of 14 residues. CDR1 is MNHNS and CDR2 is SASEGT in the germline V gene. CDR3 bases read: TGTGCCAGCAGTGACAAGGGGTCTAACTATGGC. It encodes CASSDKGSNYG. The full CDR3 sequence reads CASSDKGSNYGYTF.

The CDR3 bases that were read are TGTGCCAGTAGTGGGGGGGGGCGGGTGCATTGGGGAGGC. It translates to CASSGGGRVHWGG. The CDR3 in full is CASSGGGRVHWGGYTF. The chain couples TRBV19 to TRBJ1-2; tentative D call: TRBD1 (6 bases). The read stops 3 residues short of the end of the CDR3; the missing end is completed from the germline J gene. This CDR3 is built from 16 residues. Germline CDR1 is LNHDA and CDR2 is SQIVND (reference sequence).

The CDR3 protein is CASTYRDSQETQYF. CDR3 DNA, as far as it was read: TGTGCCAGCACTTACCGGGACAGTCAAGAGACC. The rearrangement joins TRBV2 to TRBJ2-5; the match to TRBD1 covers 7 bases. The read ends 3 residues early relative to the CDR3; the germline J gene fills the gap. The junction had 7 bases not matched to a gene; V was cut back by 7 bases and J by 2 bases. Germline lookup yields CDR1 SNHLY and CDR2 FYNNEI. This CDR3 spans 14 amino acids. The variable domain in full, with the rest retrieved from reference TRBV2 and TRBJ2-5, is EPEVTQTPSHQVTQMGQEVILRCVPISNHLYFYWYRQILGQKVEFLVSFYNNEISEKSEIFDDQFSVERPDGSNFTLKIRSTKLEDSAMYFCASTYRDSQETQYFGPGTRLLVL.

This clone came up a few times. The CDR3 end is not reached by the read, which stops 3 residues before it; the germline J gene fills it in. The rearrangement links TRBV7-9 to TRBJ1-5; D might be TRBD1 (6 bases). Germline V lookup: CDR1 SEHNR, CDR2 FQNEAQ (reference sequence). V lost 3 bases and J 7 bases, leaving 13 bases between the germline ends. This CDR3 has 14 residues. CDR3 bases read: TGTGCCAGCAGCTTTTCAGGGGACCAGCAGCCC. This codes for CASSFSGDQQP. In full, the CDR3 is CASSFSGDQQPQHF.

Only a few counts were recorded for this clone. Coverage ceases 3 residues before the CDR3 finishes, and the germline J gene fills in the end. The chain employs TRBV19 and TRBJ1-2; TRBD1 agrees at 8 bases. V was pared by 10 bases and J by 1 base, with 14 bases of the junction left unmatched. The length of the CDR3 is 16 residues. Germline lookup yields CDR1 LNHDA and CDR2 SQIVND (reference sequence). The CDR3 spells CATSRGTGGVNYGYTF. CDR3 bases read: TGTGCCACCTCGAGAGGAACAGGGGGGGTTAACTATGGC.